The 8 T cell receptor beta chains below were found in one sample sequenced in a study of T cell responses to AZD1222 COVID-19 vaccine. The protocol was immunoSEQ multiplex PCR, while the TCRdb copy is restricted to in-frame clones and leaves out a portion. The data show about 150,000 clones, roughly 90% seen once. Sequencing used peripheral blood, obtained on day 0 of AZD1222 vaccination. These receptors came from an adult in good health.

This clone was seen a single time. V is TRBV7-9 and J is TRBJ2-3; TRBD1 might be the D (6 bases). This CDR3 has 15 residues. V was cut by 5 bases and J by 4 bases, with 16 bases left in between. Germline loops: CDR1 SEHNR, CDR2 FQNEAQ (reference sequence). The CDR3: CASSRDRFVADTQYF. The CDR3 DNA reads TGTGCCAGCAGCCGAGACAGGTTCGTTGCAGATACGCAGTATTTT.

The rearrangement links TRBV18 to TRBJ2-1, with 10 positions matching TRBD2. This CDR3 has 16 residues. The junction had 4 bases not matched to a gene; V was cut back by 5 bases and J by 0 bases. CDR1 is KGHSH, CDR2 LQKENI, per germline. This CDR3 reads CASSTLAGSSYNEQFF. CDR3 in DNA: TGTGCCAGCTCAACACTAGCGGGGAGCTCCTACAATGAGCAGTTCTTC.

The rearrangement uses TRBV27 and TRBJ2-7; D is perhaps TRBD1 (5 bases). Germline loops: CDR1 MNHEY, CDR2 SMNVEV (reference sequence). This CDR3 spans 13 amino acids. V lost 8 bases to trimming and J lost 6 bases, with 17 bases between them. Here the CDR3 reads CASSKGSDVEQYF. The CDR3 bases are TGTGCCAGCTCGAAGGGGTCAGACGTCGAGCAGTACTTC.

This chain joins TRBV21-1 and TRBJ2-3; TRBD2, the table's D call, was not compared with the DNA. TRBV21-1 represents a pseudogene. The CDR3 loop spans 19 amino acids. CDR3 loop: CASSKWTGGRALGRWTQYF. The CDR3 nucleotides read TGTGCCAGCAGCAAATGGACTGGCGGGAGGGCCTTGGGCCGTTGGACGCAGTATTTT.

V usage is TRBV2 and J usage is TRBJ2-6; D gene ambiguous. V lost 10 bases, J lost 2 bases, and 12 bases lay in between. This CDR3 spans 14 amino acids. CDR1 is SNHLY and CDR2 is FYNNEI in the germline V gene. The CDR3 DNA sequence: TGTGCCACCGAAATGAGTACTGGGGCCAACGTCCTGACTTTC. It yields the protein CATEMSTGANVLTF.

CDR3 protein: CASSGTGRTYEQYF. The CDR3 bases are TGCGCCAGCAGCGGGACTGGACGGACCTACGAGCAGTACTTC. This chain joins TRBV5-1 and TRBJ2-7; tentatively, D is TRBD2 (6 bases). The germline V gene has CDR1 SGHRS and CDR2 YFSETQ. Trimming took 4 bases from V and 2 from J, leaving 13 bases between them. This CDR3 contains 14 residues.

The chain couples TRBV3-1 (or the pseudogene TRBV3-2) to TRBJ1-2; D is uncertain. The germline V gene has CDR1 LGHDT and CDR2 YNNKEL (reference sequence). V lost 0 bases and J 4 bases, leaving 6 bases between the germline ends. CDR3 length: 13 residues. CDR3 DNA: TGTGCCAGCAGCCAAGACGCGGGCTATGGCTACACCTTC. Translation: CASSQDAGYGYTF.

V gene TRBV4-1 combines with J gene TRBJ1-4; TRBD1 matches 11 bases. The trim removed 0 bases at V and 8 bases at J, leaving 5 bases unmatched. CDR3 length equals 16 residues. Germline-derived CDR1 and CDR2 are MGHRA and YSYEKL. The CDR3 spells CASSQDIGQGAEKLFF. The CDR3, as DNA: TGCGCCAGCAGCCAAGATATAGGACAGGGGGCCGAAAAACTGTTTTTT.